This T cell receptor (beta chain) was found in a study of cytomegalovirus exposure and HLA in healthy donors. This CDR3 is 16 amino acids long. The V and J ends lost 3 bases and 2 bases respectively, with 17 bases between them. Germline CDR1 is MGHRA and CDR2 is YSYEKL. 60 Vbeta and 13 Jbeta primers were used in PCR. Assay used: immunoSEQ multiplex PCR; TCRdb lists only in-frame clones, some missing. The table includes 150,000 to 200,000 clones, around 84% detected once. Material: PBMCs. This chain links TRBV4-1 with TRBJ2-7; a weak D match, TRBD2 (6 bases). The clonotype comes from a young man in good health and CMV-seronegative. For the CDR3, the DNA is TGCGCCAGCAGCCAGGTAGCGGACATGGCACCCTACGAGCAGTACTTC. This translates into CASSQVADMAPYEQYF.